This section outlines one T cell receptor (beta chain) sequence together with its context. No antigen is known for it. The data were produced by immunoSEQ multiplex PCR, yet TCRdb's version contains in-frame clones alone and is incomplete. This sample has approximately 50,000 clones; over 70% occur once, and the top ten carry about 1.4%. Time point indicated: week 23, last vaccination. In the vaccine, a single dose held 300 ug of the mutant IDH1 20-mer peptide, along with topical imiquimod. CDR3 length: 14 residues. Losses at the gene ends were 4 bases for V and 8 bases for J; bases not matched to a gene: 7. CDR1 and CDR2 from the germline V gene are LGHNT and FRNRAP. The data were obtained in a study of a mutant IDH1 vaccine in newly diagnosed glioma.

The input for sequencing was PBMCs, taken from a glioma patient whose treatment included an IDH1 peptide vaccine. The sequence was collected from a man aged 35 to 55 with glioma. V usage is TRBV12-5 and J usage is TRBJ2-1; 8 bases are shared with TRBD1. CDR3 coding DNA: TGTGCTAGTGGTTCCGACGACAGGGGCGATGAGCAGTTCTTC. It encodes CASGSDDRGDEQFF.